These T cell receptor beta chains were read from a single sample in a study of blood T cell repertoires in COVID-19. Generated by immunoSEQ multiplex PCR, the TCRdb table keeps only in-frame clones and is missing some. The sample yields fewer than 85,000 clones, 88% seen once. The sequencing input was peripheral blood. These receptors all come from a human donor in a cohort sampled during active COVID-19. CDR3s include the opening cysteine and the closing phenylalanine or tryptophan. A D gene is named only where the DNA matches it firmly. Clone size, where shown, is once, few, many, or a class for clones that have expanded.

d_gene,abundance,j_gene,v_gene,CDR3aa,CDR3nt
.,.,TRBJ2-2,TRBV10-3,CAISDLAGVNTGELFF,TGTGCCATCAGTGATCTAGCAGGGGTAAACACCGGGGAGCTGTTTTTT
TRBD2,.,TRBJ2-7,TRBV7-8,CASSSLGTSGSYEQYF,TGTGCCAGCAGCTCACTCGGGACTAGCGGATCCTACGAGCAGTACTTC
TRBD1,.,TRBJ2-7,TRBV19,CASSISIGTGYPYEQYF,TGTGCCAGTAGTATAAGTATCGGGACAGGGTATCCCTACGAGCAGTACTTC
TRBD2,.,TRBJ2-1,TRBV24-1,CATGGRAPGGYNEQFF,TGTGCCACCGGAGGGCGGGCCCCGGGGGGGTACAATGAGCAGTTCTTC
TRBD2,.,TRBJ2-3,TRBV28,CASGQTSSGDTQYF,TGTGCCAGCGGGCAGACTAGCTCGGGAGATACGCAGTATTTT
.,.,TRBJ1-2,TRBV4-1,CASSQDQAGTTNYGYTF,TGCGCCAGCAGCCAAGATCAGGCGGGAACTACTAACTATGGCTACACCTTC
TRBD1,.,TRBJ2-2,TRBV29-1,CSFFLSGGGAGELFF,TGCAGTTTTTTCCTTTCAGGGGGCGGGGCCGGGGAGCTGTTTTTT
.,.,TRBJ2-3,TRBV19,CASSINRRIGTDTQYF,TGTGCCAGTAGTATTAATAGGAGAATTGGCACAGATACGCAGTATTTT
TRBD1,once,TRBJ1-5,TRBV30,CAWSADRGSNQPQHF,TGTGCCTGGAGTGCCGACAGGGGGTCTAATCAGCCCCAGCATTTT
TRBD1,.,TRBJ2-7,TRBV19,CASSRWTGTGVYEQYF,TGTGCCAGTAGTAGGTGGACCGGGACAGGGGTTTACGAGCAGTACTTC